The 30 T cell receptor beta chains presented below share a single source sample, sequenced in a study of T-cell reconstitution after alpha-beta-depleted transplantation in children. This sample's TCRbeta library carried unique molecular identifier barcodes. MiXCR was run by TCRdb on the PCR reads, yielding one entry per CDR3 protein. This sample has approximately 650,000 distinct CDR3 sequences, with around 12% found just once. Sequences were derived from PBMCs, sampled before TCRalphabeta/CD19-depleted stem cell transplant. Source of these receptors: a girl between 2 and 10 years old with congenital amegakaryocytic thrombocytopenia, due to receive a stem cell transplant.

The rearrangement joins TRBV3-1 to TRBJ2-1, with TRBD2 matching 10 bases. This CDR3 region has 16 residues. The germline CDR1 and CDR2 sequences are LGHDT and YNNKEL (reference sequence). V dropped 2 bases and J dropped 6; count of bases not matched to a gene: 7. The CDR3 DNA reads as TGTGCCAGCAGCCAACCTTACAGCGGGAGGGCCAATGAGCAGTTCTTC. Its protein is CASSQPYSGRANEQFF.

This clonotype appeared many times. CDR3: CASSPRAGFTDTQYF. The DNA for the CDR3 is TGTGCCAGCAGCCCAAGGGCAGGATTTACAGATACGCAGTATTTT. This chain uses TRBV11-2 with TRBJ2-3; D unclear. Germline V gene data show CDR1 as SGHAT and CDR2 as FQNNGV. V lost 5 bases, J lost 3 bases, and 15 bases lay in between. The CDR3 is made up of 15 amino acids.

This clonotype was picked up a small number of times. CDR3 sequence reads: CSARREGPDGELFF. The CDR3 coding sequence is TGCAGCGCACGGCGGGAGGGCCCCGACGGGGAGCTGTTTTTT. The rearrangement uses TRBV29-1 and TRBJ2-2, with 9 bases identical to TRBD2. CDR1 and CDR2 from the germline V gene are SQVTM and ANQGSEA. This CDR3 region has 14 residues. V lost 7 bases to trimming and J lost 7 bases; unmatched junction nucleotides: 10.

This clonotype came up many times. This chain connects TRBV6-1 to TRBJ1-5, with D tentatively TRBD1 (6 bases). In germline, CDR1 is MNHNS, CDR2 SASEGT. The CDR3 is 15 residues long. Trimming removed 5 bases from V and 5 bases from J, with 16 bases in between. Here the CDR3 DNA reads TGTGCCAGCAGTCGAACAGGGTTCGGGGATCAGCCCCAGCATTTT. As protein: CASSRTGFGDQPQHF.

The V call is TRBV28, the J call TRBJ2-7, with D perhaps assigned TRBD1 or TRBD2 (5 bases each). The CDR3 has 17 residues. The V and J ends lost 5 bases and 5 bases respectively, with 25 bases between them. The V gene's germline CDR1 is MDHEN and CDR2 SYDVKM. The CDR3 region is CASSVRKGTFFGDEQYF. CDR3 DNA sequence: TGTGCCAGCAGTGTTAGGAAAGGGACCTTCTTTGGGGACGAGCAGTACTTC.

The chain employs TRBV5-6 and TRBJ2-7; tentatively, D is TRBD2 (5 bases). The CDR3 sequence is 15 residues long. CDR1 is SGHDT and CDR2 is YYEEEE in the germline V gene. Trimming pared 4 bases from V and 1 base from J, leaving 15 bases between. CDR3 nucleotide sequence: TGTGCCAGCAGCAAGCTAGCTCTTTCGTCCTACGAGCAGTACTTC. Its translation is CASSKLALSSYEQYF.

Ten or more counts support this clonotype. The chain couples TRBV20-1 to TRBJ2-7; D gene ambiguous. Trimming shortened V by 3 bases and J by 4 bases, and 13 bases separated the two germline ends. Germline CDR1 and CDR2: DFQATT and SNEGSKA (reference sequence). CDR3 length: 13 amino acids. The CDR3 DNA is TGCAGTGCTAGGTTTGGGGTTCTGTACGAGCAGTACTTC. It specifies CSARFGVLYEQYF.

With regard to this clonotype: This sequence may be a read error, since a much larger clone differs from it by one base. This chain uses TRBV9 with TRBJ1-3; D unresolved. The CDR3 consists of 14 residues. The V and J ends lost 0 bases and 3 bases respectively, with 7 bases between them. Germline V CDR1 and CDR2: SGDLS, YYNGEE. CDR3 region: CASSVGGVGNTIYF. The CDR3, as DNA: TGTGCCAGCAGCGTAGGTGGGGTTGGAAACACCATATATTTT.

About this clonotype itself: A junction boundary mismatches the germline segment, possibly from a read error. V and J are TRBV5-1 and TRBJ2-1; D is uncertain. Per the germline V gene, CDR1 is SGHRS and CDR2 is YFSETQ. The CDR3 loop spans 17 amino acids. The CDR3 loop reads CASSLKPPPITDNAQFF. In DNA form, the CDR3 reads TGCGCCAGCAGCCTAAAGCCACCACCCATTACAGACAATGCGCAGTTCTTC. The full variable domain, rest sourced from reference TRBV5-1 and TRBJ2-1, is KAGVTQTPRYLIKTRGQQVTLSCSPISGHRSVSWYQQTPGQGLQFLFEYFSETQRNKGNFPGRFSGRQFSNSRSEMNVSTLELGDSALYLCASSLKPPPITDNAQFFGPGTRLTVL.

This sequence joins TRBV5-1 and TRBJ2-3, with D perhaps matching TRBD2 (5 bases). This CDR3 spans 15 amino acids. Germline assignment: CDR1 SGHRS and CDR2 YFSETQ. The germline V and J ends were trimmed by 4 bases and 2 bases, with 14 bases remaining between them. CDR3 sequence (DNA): TGCGCCAGCAGCGAGTCTCCGGGGAACACAGATACGCAGTATTTT. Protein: CASSESPGNTDTQYF.

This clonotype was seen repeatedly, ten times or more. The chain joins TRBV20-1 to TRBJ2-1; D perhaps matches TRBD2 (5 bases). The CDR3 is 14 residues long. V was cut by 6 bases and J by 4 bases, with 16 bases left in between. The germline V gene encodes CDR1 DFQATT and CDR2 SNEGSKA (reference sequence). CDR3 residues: CSATGIRGYNEQFF. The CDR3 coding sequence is TGCAGTGCGACCGGGATCCGGGGTTACAATGAGCAGTTCTTC.

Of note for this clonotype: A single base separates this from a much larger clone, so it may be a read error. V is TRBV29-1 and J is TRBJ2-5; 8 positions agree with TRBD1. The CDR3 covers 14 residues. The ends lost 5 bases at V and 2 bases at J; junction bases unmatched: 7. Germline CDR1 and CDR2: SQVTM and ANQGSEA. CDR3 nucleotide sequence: TGCAGCGTTAACGAGGGACAGGCTCAAGAGACCCAGTACTTC. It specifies CSVNEGQAQETQYF. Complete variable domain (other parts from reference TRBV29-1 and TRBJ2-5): SAVISQKPSRDICQRGTSLTIQCQVDSQVTMMFWYRQQPGQSLTLIATANQGSEATYESGFVIDKFPISRPNLTFSTLTVSNMSPEDSSIYLCSVNEGQAQETQYFGPGTRLLVL.

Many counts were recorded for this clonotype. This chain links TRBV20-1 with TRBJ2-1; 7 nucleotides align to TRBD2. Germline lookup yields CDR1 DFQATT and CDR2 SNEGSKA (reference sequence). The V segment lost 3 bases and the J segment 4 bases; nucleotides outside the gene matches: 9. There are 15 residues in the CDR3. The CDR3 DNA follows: TGCAGTGCTAGGGGGGGGACGGTTCCGTACAATGAGCAGTTCTTC. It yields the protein CSARGGTVPYNEQFF.

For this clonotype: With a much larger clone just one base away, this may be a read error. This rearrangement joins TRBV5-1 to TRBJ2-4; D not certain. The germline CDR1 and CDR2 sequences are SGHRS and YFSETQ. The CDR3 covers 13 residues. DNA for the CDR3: TGCACCAGCAGCTTGGGTAGAGTGAACATTCAGTACTTC. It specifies CTSSLGRVNIQYF.

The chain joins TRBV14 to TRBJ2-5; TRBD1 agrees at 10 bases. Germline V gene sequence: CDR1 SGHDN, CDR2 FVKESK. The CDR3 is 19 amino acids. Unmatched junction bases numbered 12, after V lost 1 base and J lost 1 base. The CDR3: CASSQVSGTGARFQETQYF. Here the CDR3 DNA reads TGTGCCAGCAGCCAAGTTTCCGGGACAGGGGCCCGATTCCAAGAGACCCAGTACTTC.

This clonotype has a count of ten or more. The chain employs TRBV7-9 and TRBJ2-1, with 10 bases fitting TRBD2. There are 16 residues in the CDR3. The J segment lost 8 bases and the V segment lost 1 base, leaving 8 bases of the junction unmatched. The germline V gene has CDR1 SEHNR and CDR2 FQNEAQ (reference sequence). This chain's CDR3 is CASSLVGSGRIYEQFF. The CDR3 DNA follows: TGTGCCAGCAGCTTAGTCGGTAGCGGGAGGATTTATGAGCAGTTCTTC.

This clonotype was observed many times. CDR3 protein: CSARGAGGYNEQFF. CDR3 sequence (DNA): TGCAGTGCTAGAGGAGCGGGAGGGTACAATGAGCAGTTCTTC. The V call is TRBV20-1, the J call TRBJ2-1; TRBD2 matches 10 bases. The CDR3 is 14 amino acids. Germline V gene sequence: CDR1 DFQATT, CDR2 SNEGSKA (reference sequence). V was pared by 1 base and J by 4 bases, with 1 base of the junction left unmatched.

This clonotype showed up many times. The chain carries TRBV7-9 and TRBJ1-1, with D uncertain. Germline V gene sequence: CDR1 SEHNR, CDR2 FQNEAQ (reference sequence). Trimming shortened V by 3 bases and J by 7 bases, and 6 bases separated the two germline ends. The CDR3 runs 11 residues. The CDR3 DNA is TGTGCCAGCAGCTTGGGGAGTGAAGCTTTCTTT. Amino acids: CASSLGSEAFF.

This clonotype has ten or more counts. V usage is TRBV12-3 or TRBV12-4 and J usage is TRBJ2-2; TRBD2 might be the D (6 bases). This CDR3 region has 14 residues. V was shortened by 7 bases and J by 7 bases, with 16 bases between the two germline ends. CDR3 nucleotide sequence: TGTGCCAGCAATGGACCGGGAGAGGACGGGGAGCTGTTTTTT. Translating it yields CASNGPGEDGELFF.

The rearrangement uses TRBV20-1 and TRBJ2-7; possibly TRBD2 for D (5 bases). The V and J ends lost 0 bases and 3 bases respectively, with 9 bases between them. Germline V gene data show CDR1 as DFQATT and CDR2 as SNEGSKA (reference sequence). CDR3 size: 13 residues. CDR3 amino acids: CSAREGSHYEQYF. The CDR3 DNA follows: TGCAGTGCTAGAGAAGGGAGTCACTACGAGCAGTACTTC.

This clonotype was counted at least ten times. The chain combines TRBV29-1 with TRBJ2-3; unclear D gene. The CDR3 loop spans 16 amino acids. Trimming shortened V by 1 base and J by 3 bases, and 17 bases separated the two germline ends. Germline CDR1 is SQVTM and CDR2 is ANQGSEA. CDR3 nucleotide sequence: TGCAGCGTTGAAGGGGTGGCGGAAACTTTTACAGATACGCAGTATTTT. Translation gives CSVEGVAETFTDTQYF.

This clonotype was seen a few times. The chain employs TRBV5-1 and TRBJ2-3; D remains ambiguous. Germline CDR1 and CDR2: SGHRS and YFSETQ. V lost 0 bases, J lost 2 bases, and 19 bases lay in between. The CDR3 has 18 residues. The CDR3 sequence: CASSLVFAAPTNTDTQYF. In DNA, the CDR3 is TGCGCCAGCAGCTTGGTTTTTGCGGCACCAACCAACACAGATACGCAGTATTTT.

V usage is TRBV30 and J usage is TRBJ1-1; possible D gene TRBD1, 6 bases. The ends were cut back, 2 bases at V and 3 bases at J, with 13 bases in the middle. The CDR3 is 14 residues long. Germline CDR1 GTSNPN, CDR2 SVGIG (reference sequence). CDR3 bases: TGTGCCTGGAGTTTAATACAGGGTGACACTGAAGCTTTCTTT. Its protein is CAWSLIQGDTEAFF.

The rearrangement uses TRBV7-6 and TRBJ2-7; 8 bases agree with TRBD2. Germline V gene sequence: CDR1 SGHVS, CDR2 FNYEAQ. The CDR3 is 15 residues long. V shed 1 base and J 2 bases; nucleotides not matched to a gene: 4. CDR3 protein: CASSLVGTSPYEQYF. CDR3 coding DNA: TGTGCCAGCAGCTTAGTCGGGACTAGTCCCTACGAGCAGTACTTC.

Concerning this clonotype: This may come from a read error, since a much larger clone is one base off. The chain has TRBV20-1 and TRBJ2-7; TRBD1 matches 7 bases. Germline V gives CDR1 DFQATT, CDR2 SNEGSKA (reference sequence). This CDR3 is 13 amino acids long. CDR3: CSALDRATYEQHF. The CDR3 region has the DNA TGCAGTGCTTTAGACAGGGCCACCTACGAGCAGCACTTC.

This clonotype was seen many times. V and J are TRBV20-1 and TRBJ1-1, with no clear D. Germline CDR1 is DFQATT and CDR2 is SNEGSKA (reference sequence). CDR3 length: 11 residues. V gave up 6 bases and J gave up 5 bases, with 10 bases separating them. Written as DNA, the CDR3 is TGCAGTGCCCGCAAGGAAACTGAAGCTTTCTTT. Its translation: CSARKETEAFF.

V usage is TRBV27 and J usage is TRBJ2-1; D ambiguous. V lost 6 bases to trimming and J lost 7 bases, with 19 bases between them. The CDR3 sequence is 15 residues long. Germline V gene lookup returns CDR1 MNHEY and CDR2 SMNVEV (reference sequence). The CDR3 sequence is CASSIIYGEKNEQFF. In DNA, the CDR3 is TGTGCCAGCAGCATTATATACGGCGAGAAGAATGAGCAGTTCTTC.

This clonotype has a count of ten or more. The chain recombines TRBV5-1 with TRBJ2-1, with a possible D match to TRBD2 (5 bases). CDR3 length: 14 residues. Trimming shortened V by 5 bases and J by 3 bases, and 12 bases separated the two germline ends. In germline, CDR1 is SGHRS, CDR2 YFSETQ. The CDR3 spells CASSRGEGYNEQFF. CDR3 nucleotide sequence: TGCGCCAGCAGTCGGGGAGAGGGCTACAATGAGCAGTTCTTC.

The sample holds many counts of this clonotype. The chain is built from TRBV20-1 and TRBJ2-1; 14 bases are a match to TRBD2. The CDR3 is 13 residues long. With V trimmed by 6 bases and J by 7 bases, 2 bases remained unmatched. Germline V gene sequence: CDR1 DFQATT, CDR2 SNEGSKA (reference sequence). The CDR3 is CSAGTSGRNEQFF. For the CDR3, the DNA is TGCAGTGCGGGGACTAGCGGGAGAAATGAGCAGTTCTTC.

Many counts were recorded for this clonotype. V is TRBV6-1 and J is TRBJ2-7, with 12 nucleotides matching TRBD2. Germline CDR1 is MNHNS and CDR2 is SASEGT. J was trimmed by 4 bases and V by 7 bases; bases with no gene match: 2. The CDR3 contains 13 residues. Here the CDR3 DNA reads TGTGCCAGCAAGACTAGCGGGAGATACGAGCAGTACTTC. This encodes CASKTSGRYEQYF.